The 20 T cell receptor beta chains below come from one sample, sequenced in a study of T cell responses to AZD1222 COVID-19 vaccine. TCRdb's table, derived via immunoSEQ multiplex PCR, lists solely in-frame clones and lacks some. The sample has 75,000 to 90,000 clones, approximately 85% seen once. The sample was peripheral blood, taken 28 days after the second AZD1222 dose. The source is an adult who received the AZD1222 COVID-19 vaccine.

The genes are TRBV6-1 and TRBJ1-6, with D uncertain. Trimming left V 2 bases short and J 5 bases short, with 13 bases between. Germline loops: CDR1 MNHNS, CDR2 SASEGT. The CDR3 extends over 16 amino acids. CDR3 sequence: CASSEMGASNNSPLHF. The CDR3 DNA reads TGTGCCAGCAGTGAAATGGGAGCCTCTAATAATTCACCCCTCCACTTT.

The chain carries TRBV10-3 and TRBJ2-7, with 9 nucleotides matching TRBD1. CDR1 ENHRY and CDR2 SYGVKD come from the germline V gene. V was pared by 10 bases and J by 1 base, with 5 bases of the junction left unmatched. The CDR3 length is 13 residues. CDR3 amino acids: CATRTGESYEQYF. The CDR3 coding sequence is TGTGCCACCCGGACAGGGGAGTCCTACGAGCAGTACTTC.

Concerning this clone: The same CDR3 arises from other DNA sequences in this sample as well. The rearrangement joins TRBV29-1 to TRBJ2-5; D gene ambiguous. Germline CDR1 and CDR2: SQVTM and ANQGSEA. The V gene lost 4 bases and the J gene lost 1 base, with 4 bases spanning the gap. The CDR3 is 11 amino acids. The CDR3 nucleotides read TGCAGCGTTGGTGTCCAAGAGACCCAGTACTTC. Its translation is CSVGVQETQYF. Full variable domain (remainder filled in from reference TRBV29-1 and TRBJ2-5): SAVISQKPSRDICQRGTSLTIQCQVDSQVTMMFWYRQQPGQSLTLIATANQGSEATYESGFVIDKFPISRPNLTFSTLTVSNMSPEDSSIYLCSVGVQETQYFGPGTRLLVL.

The V call is TRBV14, the J call TRBJ1-2; TRBD1 aligns across 12 bases. The CDR3 runs 14 residues. With 1 base clipped from V and 8 bases from J, the junction kept 2 bases outside the gene matches. Germline values: CDR1 SGHDN, CDR2 FVKESK. The CDR3 bases are TGTGCCAGCAGCCAAGTCGGGACAGGGGGCGGCTACACCTTC. Translated, it gives CASSQVGTGGGYTF.

This clone was seen at least ten times. V usage is TRBV5-6 and J usage is TRBJ1-1; D is uncertain. CDR1 and CDR2 (germline): SGHDT, YYEEEE. With 0 bases removed from V and 1 base from J, the gap between germline ends came to 10 bases. This CDR3 region has 15 residues. The CDR3 is CASSLDMGENTEAFF. The CDR3, as DNA: TGTGCCAGCAGCTTGGACATGGGAGAGAACACTGAAGCTTTCTTT.

This chain uses TRBV24-1 with TRBJ2-7, with a possible D match to TRBD1 (6 bases). Germline CDR1 reads KGHDR; CDR2 reads SFDVKD. The V end lost 3 bases, the J end lost 6 bases, and 14 bases lay between the germline ends. This CDR3 has 14 residues. Here the CDR3 reads CATSDGQGKVEQYF. The CDR3 DNA follows: TGTGCCACCAGTGATGGCCAGGGGAAGGTCGAGCAGTACTTC.

This sequence joins TRBV4-1 and TRBJ2-7; D is unclear. The length of the CDR3 is 13 residues. The germline CDR1 and CDR2 sequences are MGHRA and YSYEKL. Trimming took off 0 bases at V and 12 bases at J, with 15 bases between the two ends. CDR3 in amino acids: CASSQDLGFVGYF. The DNA of the CDR3 is TGCGCCAGCAGCCAAGATTTGGGGTTTGTAGGGTACTTC.

The chain couples TRBV5-1 to TRBJ2-1; tentatively, D is TRBD2 (6 bases). Per germline, CDR1 SGHRS and CDR2 YFSETQ. The CDR3 is 16 amino acids. Trimming removed 4 bases from V and 4 bases from J, with 18 bases in between. Here the CDR3 reads CASSPPRAEGYNEQFF. CDR3 DNA sequence: TGCGCCAGCAGCCCCCCCAGAGCGGAGGGGTACAATGAGCAGTTCTTC.

This clone was recorded only once. This chain uses TRBV9 with TRBJ2-7; a possible D gene is TRBD1 (6 bases). The V and J ends lost 3 bases and 4 bases respectively, with 14 bases between them. From germline, CDR1 is SGDLS and CDR2 YYNGEE. This CDR3 spans 14 amino acids. The CDR3, as DNA: TGTGCCAGCAGCGCGCCGGGACAAAGATACGAGCAGTACTTC. Its translation is CASSAPGQRYEQYF.

V and J are TRBV5-4 and TRBJ1-6, with 8 bases aligning to TRBD1. The CDR3 sequence is 16 residues long. The junction had 11 bases not matched to a gene; V was cut back by 5 bases and J by 7 bases. The V gene's germline CDR1 is SGHNT and CDR2 YYREEE (reference sequence). CDR3 coding DNA: TGTGCCAGCAGGGCAAGTTCGGCAGGGGGCAATTCACCCCTCCACTTT. Protein sequence: CASRASSAGGNSPLHF.

The chain combines TRBV20-1 with TRBJ1-1; no clear D. Per germline, CDR1 DFQATT and CDR2 SNEGSKA (reference sequence). Deletions cut 7 bases from V and 0 bases from J, with 6 bases between. CDR3 length: 11 residues. CDR3: CSEHLNTEAFF. The CDR3 nucleotides are TGCAGTGAACACCTGAACACTGAAGCTTTCTTT.

This clone occurred once. This rearrangement joins TRBV24-1 to TRBJ1-2, with 8 bases identical to TRBD1. Germline V gives CDR1 KGHDR, CDR2 SFDVKD. The V segment lost 4 bases and the J segment 8 bases; nucleotides outside the gene matches: 5. There are 13 residues in the CDR3. The DNA for the CDR3 is TGTGCCACCAGTGAGTACCGGGACAGGGGCTACACCTTC. Translating gives CATSEYRDRGYTF.

The genes are TRBV18 and TRBJ1-2, with TRBD1 matching 8 bases. This CDR3 region has 15 residues. Germline-derived CDR1 and CDR2 are KGHSH and LQKENI. V lost 3 bases to trimming and J lost 5 bases; unmatched junction nucleotides: 8. DNA for the CDR3: TGTGCCAGCTCACCCGGGACAGGCGGGGGGTATGGCTACACCTTC. It is translated as CASSPGTGGGYGYTF.

The count of this clone is one. CDR3 loop: CASRRSGNSYEQYF. CDR3 nucleotides: TGTGCCAGCAGACGAAGCGGGAACTCCTACGAGCAGTACTTC. This rearrangement joins TRBV28 to TRBJ2-7, with 7 bases identical to TRBD2. Trimming removed 6 bases from V and 0 bases from J; junction bases left unmatched: 5. Germline CDR1 is MDHEN and CDR2 is SYDVKM. CDR3 length: 14 amino acids.

This chain links TRBV6-5 with TRBJ1-1, with D possibly being TRBD1 (5 bases). Between the trimmed V and J ends, which lost 6 bases and 1 base, there was a span of 9 bases. The CDR3 runs to 13 residues. Germline assignment: CDR1 MNHEY and CDR2 SVGAGI. For the CDR3, the DNA is TGTGCCAGCAGGACAGCGAAGAACACTGAAGCTTTCTTT. This translates into CASRTAKNTEAFF.

This chain uses TRBV9 with TRBJ1-1; 9 bases line up with TRBD1. Germline V CDR1 and CDR2: SGDLS, YYNGEE. This CDR3 is 13 amino acids long. With 3 bases clipped from V and 7 bases from J, the junction kept 4 bases outside the gene matches. The CDR3 region is CASSDRGRGEAFF. CDR3 DNA sequence: TGTGCCAGCAGCGACAGGGGGCGGGGTGAAGCTTTCTTT.

V and J are TRBV19 and TRBJ1-2; possible D gene TRBD1, 6 bases. CDR1 LNHDA and CDR2 SQIVND come from the germline V gene (reference sequence). This CDR3 is built from 14 residues. Trimming took 5 bases from V and 3 from J, leaving 13 bases between them. The CDR3 reads CASSPRQAHYGYTF. The CDR3, as DNA: TGTGCCAGTAGTCCCCGACAGGCGCACTATGGCTACACCTTC. Complete variable domain (other parts from reference TRBV19 and TRBJ1-2): DGGITQSPKYLFRKEGQNVTLSCEQNLNHDAMYWYRQDPGQGLRLIYYSQIVNDFQKGDIAEGYSVSREKKESFPLTVTSAQKNPTAFYLCASSPRQAHYGYTFGSGTRLTVV.

The genes are TRBV30 and TRBJ1-5; 8 positions agree with TRBD1. The trim removed 2 bases at V and 2 bases at J, leaving 2 bases unmatched. Per germline, CDR1 GTSNPN and CDR2 SVGIG (reference sequence). There are 14 residues in the CDR3. The CDR3 nucleotides are TGTGCCTGGAGTTTGACAGGGGGCAATCAGCCCCAGCATTTT. It yields the protein CAWSLTGGNQPQHF.

This chain connects TRBV2 to TRBJ2-5; 9 bases map to TRBD2. Trimming removed 4 bases from V and 5 bases from J; junction bases left unmatched: 14. Germline loops: CDR1 SNHLY, CDR2 FYNNEI. There are 17 residues in the CDR3. The CDR3 DNA follows: TGTGCCAGCAGTGTAACTTTACGCGGGAGGGTTCGTGAGACCCAGTACTTC. Protein sequence: CASSVTLRGRVRETQYF.

V gene TRBV7-2 combines with J gene TRBJ1-2; 7 nucleotides align to TRBD1. This CDR3 has 15 amino acids. Unmatched junction bases numbered 14, after V lost 5 bases and J lost 8 bases. Germline CDR1 SGHTA, CDR2 FQGNSA. CDR3 region: CASSPGQLLQLGYTF. CDR3 nucleotides: TGTGCCAGCAGCCCGGGACAGCTTCTTCAACTAGGCTACACCTTC.